Each of the 11 T cell receptor beta chains below was sequenced from the same sample in a study of Ad26.COV2.S vaccination and SARS-CoV-2 variants. Some clones are missing from TCRdb's copy, which holds only in-frame ones; the method was immunoSEQ multiplex PCR. The repertoire holds around 340,000 clones, with less than 90% as singletons. This sample's treatment: some 19 received Ad26.COV2.S at low or high dose, single or two shots; 5 received placebo; per-sample allocation not given. Sampling occurred on day 63 after the first vaccine or placebo injection. This sample comprised peripheral blood, obtained in a trial of Ad26.COV2.S vaccine versus placebo. Receptors were obtained from a person between 18 and 59 years old who received the Ad26.COV2.S COVID-19 vaccine or a placebo.

The J gene is TRBJ1-2, the V gene TRBV7-9; 7 bases are a match to TRBD1. The CDR3 has 15 residues. Germline CDR1 reads SEHNR; CDR2 reads FQNEAQ (reference sequence). Losses at the gene ends were 4 bases for V and 0 bases for J; bases not matched to a gene: 5. The CDR3 loop is CASSSPGGPNYGYTF. Written as DNA, the CDR3 is TGTGCCAGCAGCTCTCCAGGGGGTCCTAACTATGGCTACACCTTC.

V gene TRBV7-6 combines with J gene TRBJ1-2, with no clear D. The CDR3 is 14 residues long. The V end was cut by 1 base, the J end by 2 bases, with 8 bases between. CDR1 is SGHVS, CDR2 FNYEAQ, per germline. CDR3 loop: CASSLGHANYGYTF. CDR3 nucleotides: TGTGCCAGCAGCTTAGGACATGCCAACTATGGCTACACCTTC.

The J gene is TRBJ1-5, the V gene TRBV7-6, with D tentatively TRBD1 (5 bases). Trimming shortened V by 0 bases and J by 0 bases, and 12 bases separated the two germline ends. The CDR3 is made up of 17 amino acids. Germline loops: CDR1 SGHVS, CDR2 FNYEAQ. CDR3: CASSLAVDSYSNQPQHF. As DNA, the CDR3 is TGTGCCAGCAGCTTAGCAGTCGACAGTTATAGCAATCAGCCCCAGCATTTT.

The CDR3: CASSATDTDTQYF. CDR3 in DNA: TGTGCCAGTAGCGCGACTGACACAGATACGCAGTATTTT. This sequence joins TRBV19 and TRBJ2-3; D gene uncertain. The CDR3 totals 13 residues. Trimming stripped 6 bases from V and 2 bases from J, with 9 bases between. Germline V gene sequence: CDR1 LNHDA, CDR2 SQIVND (reference sequence).

This clone has just a few counts. The J gene is TRBJ2-7, the V gene TRBV19; weak D call: TRBD1 (6 bases). CDR3 length: 15 residues. Trimming left V 3 bases short and J 0 bases short, with 12 bases between. The germline V gene encodes CDR1 LNHDA and CDR2 SQIVND (reference sequence). The CDR3 is CASSIFWGPSYEQYF. CDR3 nucleotides: TGTGCCAGTAGTATTTTTTGGGGGCCCTCCTACGAGCAGTACTTC.

The V and J genes are TRBV10-3 and TRBJ1-6, with D perhaps TRBD1 (5 bases). The CDR3 consists of 13 residues. The germline gives CDR1 ENHRY, CDR2 SYGVKD. The germline V and J ends were trimmed by 11 bases and 5 bases, with 13 bases remaining between them. CDR3 loop: CALKGSDNSPLHF. DNA for the CDR3: TGTGCCCTTAAGGGGAGTGATAATTCACCCCTCCACTTT.

The rearrangement uses TRBV9 and TRBJ1-6; D remains ambiguous. V lost 2 bases and J lost 7, with 13 bases in between. CDR3 length: 15 amino acids. Germline CDR1 is SGDLS and CDR2 is YYNGEE. This CDR3 is CASSVSSSKNSPLHF. The DNA of the CDR3 is TGTGCCAGCAGCGTTTCCAGCTCGAAGAATTCACCCCTCCACTTT.

The chain recombines TRBV5-4 with TRBJ1-1; unclear D gene. The CDR3 spans 13 residues. The V end was cut by 2 bases, the J end by 10 bases, with 15 bases between. The germline gives CDR1 SGHNT, CDR2 YYREEE (reference sequence). The CDR3 DNA reads TGTGCCAGCAGCTTTAAAGGGCTTTACGGAGCTTTCTTT. This translates into CASSFKGLYGAFF.

Only one count was recorded for this clone. V gene TRBV19 combines with J gene TRBJ2-1; D gene uncertain. The V gene's germline CDR1 is LNHDA and CDR2 SQIVND (reference sequence). The germline V and J ends were trimmed by 7 bases and 0 bases, with 7 bases remaining between them. This CDR3 has 13 amino acids. This CDR3 is CASKRLSYNEQFF. The DNA of the CDR3 is TGTGCCAGTAAGCGCCTCTCCTACAATGAGCAGTTCTTC.

The chain is built from TRBV4-3 and TRBJ1-1, with D maybe TRBD1 (5 bases). The CDR3 is made up of 15 amino acids. V lost 3 bases to trimming and J lost 8 bases, with 19 bases between them. In germline, CDR1 is LGHNA, CDR2 YSLEER. The CDR3 sequence: CASSQETGRDFEAFF. The DNA of the CDR3 is TGCGCCAGCAGCCAGGAAACAGGCCGGGACTTCGAAGCTTTCTTT.

J is TRBJ2-2 and V is TRBV7-3; D unclear. The germline V gene encodes CDR1 SGHTA and CDR2 FQGTGA. CDR3 length: 13 residues. Between the trimmed V and J ends, which lost 5 bases and 2 bases, there was a span of 6 bases. CDR3 in DNA: TGTGCCAGCAGCGATACTAACACCGGGGAGCTGTTTTTT. This translates into CASSDTNTGELFF.